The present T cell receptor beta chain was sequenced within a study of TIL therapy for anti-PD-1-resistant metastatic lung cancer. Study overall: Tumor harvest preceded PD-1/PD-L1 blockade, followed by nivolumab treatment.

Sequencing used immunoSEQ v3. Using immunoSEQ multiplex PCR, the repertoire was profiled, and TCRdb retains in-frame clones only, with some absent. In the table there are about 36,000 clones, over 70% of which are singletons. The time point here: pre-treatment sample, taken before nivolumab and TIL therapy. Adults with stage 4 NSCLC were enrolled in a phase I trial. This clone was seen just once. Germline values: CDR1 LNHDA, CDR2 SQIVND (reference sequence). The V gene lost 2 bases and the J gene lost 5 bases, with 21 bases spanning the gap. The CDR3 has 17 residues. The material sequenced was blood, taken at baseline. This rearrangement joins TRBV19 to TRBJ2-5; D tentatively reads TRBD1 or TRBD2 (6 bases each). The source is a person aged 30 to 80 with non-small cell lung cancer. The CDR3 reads CASSIKGKGGPRETQYF. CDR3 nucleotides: TGTGCCAGTAGTATAAAGGGGAAGGGGGGCCCCAGGGAGACCCAGTACTTC.